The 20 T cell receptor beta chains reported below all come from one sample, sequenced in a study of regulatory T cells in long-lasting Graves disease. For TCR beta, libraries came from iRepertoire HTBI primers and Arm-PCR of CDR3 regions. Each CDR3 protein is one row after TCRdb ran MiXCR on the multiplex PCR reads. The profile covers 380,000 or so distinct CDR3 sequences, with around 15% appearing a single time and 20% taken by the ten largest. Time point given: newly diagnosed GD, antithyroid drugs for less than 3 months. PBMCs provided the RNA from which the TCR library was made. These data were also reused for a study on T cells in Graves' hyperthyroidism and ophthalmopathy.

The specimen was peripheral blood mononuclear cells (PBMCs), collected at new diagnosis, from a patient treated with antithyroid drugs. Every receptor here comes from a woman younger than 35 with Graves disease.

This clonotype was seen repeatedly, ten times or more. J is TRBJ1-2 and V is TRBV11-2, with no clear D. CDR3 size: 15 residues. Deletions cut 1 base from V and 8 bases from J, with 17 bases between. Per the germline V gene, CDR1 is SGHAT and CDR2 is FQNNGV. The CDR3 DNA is TGTGCCAGCAGCTTAGTACGGTCCCGGGCCCACGGCTACACCTTC. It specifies CASSLVRSRAHGYTF. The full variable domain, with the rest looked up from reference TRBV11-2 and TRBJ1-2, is EAGVAQSPRYKIIEKRQSVAFWCNPISGHATLYWYQQILGQGPKLLIQFQNNGVVDDSQLPKDRFSAERLKGVDSTLKIQPAKLEDSAVYLCASSLVRSRAHGYTFGSGTRLTVV.

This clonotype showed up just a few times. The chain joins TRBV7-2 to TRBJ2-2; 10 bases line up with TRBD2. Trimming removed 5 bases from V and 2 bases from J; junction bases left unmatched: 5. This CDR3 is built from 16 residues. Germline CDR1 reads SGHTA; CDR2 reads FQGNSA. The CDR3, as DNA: TGTGCCAGCAGCAAACTAGCGGGGAGCAACACCGGGGAGCTGTTTTTT. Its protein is CASSKLAGSNTGELFF. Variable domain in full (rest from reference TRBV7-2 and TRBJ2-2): GAGVSQSPSNKVTEKGKDVELRCDPISGHTALYWYRQSLGQGLEFLIYFQGNSAPDKSGLPSDRFSAERTGGSVSTLTIQRTQQEDSAVYLCASSKLAGSNTGELFFGEGSRLTVL.

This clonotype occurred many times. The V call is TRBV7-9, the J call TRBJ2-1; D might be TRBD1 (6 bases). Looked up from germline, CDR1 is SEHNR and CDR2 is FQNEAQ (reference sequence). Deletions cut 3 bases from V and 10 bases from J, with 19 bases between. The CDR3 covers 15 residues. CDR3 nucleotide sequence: TGTGCCAGCAGCTTGATGGGGGCAGGGACCCCCGAGCAGTTCTTC. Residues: CASSLMGAGTPEQFF.

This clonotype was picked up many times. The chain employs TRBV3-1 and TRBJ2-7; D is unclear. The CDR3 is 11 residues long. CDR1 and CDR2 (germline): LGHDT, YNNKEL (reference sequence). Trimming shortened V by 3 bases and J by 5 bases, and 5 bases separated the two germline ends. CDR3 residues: CASSQIHEQYF. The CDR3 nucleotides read TGTGCCAGCAGCCAGATTCACGAGCAGTACTTC.

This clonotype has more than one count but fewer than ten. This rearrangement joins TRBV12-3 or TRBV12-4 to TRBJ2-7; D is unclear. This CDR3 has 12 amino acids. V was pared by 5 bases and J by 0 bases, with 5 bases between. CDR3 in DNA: TGTGCCAGCAGTCGTACCTCCTACGAGCAGTACTTC. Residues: CASSRTSYEQYF.

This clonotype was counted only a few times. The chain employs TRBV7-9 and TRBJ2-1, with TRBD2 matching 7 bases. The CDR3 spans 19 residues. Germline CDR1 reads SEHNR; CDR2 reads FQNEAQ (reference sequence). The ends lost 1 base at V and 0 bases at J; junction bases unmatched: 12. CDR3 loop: CASSLGIGLEGGSYNEQFF. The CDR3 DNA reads TGTGCCAGCAGCTTAGGGATCGGACTAGAGGGAGGCTCCTACAATGAGCAGTTCTTC.

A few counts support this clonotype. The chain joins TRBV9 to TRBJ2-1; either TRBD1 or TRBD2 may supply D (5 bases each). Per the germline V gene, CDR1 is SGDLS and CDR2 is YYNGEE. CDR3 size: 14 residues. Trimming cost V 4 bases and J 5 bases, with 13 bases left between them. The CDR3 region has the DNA TGTGCCAGCAGCAAACGGGTGGGGGACAATGAGCAGTTCTTC. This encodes CASSKRVGDNEQFF.

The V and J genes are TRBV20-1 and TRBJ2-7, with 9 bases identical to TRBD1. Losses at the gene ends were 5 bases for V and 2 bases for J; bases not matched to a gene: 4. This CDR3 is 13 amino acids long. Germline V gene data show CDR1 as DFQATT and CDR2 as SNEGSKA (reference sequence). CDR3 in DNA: TGCAGTGCTGAGGACAGGGGCACCTACGAGCAGTACTTC. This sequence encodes CSAEDRGTYEQYF.

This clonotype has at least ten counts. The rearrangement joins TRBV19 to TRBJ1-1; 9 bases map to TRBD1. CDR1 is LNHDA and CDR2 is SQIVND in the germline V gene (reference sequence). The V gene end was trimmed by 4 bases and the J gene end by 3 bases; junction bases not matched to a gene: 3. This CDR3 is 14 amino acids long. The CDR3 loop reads CASSTRDRDTEAFF. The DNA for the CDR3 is TGTGCCAGTAGTACGCGGGACAGGGACACTGAAGCTTTCTTT.

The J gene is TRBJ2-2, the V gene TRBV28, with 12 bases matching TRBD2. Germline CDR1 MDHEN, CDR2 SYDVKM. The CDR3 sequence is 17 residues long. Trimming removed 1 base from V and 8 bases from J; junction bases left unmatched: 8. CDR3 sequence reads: CASSLFDLAGGEGELFF. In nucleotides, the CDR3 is TGTGCCAGCAGTTTATTTGACCTAGCGGGAGGGGAAGGGGAGCTGTTTTTT.

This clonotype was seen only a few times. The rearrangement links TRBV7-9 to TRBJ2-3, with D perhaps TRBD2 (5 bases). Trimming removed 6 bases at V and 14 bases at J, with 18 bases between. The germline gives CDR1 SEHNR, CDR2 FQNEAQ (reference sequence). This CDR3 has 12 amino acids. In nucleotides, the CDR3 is TGTGCCAGCAGATCTACTAGTAACCTGCTGTATTTT. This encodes CASRSTSNLLYF.

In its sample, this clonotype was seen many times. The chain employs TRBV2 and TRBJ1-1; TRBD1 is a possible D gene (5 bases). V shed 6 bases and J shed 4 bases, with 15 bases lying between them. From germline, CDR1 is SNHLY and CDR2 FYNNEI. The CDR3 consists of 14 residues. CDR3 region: CASRRYRDSTEAFF. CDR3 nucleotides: TGTGCCAGCAGACGATACCGGGACTCCACTGAAGCTTTCTTT.

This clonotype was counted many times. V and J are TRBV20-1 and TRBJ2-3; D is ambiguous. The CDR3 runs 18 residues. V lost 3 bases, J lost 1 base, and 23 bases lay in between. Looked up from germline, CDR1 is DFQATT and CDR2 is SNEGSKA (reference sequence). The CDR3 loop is CSASPGFDQNPGTDTQYF. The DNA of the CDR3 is TGCAGTGCTAGCCCTGGTTTTGATCAGAATCCGGGCACAGATACGCAGTATTTT.

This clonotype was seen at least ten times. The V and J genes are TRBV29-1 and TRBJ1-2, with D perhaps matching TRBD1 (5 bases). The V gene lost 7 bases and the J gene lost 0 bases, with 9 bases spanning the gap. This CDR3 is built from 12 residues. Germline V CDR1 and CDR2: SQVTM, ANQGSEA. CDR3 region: CSEMTANYGYTF. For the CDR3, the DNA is TGCAGCGAGATGACAGCTAACTATGGCTACACCTTC.

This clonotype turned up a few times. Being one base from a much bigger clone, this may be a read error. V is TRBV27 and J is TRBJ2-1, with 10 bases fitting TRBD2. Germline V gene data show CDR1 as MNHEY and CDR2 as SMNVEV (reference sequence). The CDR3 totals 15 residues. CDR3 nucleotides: TGTGTCAGCAGTTCAGCGGGAGGGCCGTTCCATGAGCAGTTCTTC. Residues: CVSSSAGGPFHEQFF.

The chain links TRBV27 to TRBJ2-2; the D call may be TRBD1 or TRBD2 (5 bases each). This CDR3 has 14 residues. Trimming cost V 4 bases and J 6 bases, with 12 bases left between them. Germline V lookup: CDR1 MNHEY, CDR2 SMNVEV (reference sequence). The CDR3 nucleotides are TGTGCCAGCAGTTCAGGGACGGGGTCCGGGGAGCTGTTTTTT. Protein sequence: CASSSGTGSGELFF.

CDR3 residues: CASSPPNRSYNSPLHF. DNA for the CDR3: TGTGCCAGCTCACCACCGAACCGGTCCTATAATTCACCCCTCCACTTT. The V call is TRBV18, the J call TRBJ1-6; D is unresolved. The V end lost 0 bases, the J end lost 1 base, and 7 bases lay between the germline ends. CDR3 length: 16 residues. Germline CDR1 is KGHSH and CDR2 is LQKENI.

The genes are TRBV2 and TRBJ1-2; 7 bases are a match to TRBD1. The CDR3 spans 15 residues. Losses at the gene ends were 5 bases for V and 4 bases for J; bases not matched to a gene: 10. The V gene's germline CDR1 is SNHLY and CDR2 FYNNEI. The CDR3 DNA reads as TGTGCCAGCAGTTTGTCCGGGACAGTAACCTATGGCTACACCTTC. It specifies CASSLSGTVTYGYTF.

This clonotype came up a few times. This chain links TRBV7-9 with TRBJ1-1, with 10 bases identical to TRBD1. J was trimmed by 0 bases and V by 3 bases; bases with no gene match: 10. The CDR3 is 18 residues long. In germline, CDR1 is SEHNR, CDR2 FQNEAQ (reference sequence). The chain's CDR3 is CASSLNPGQGLMNTEAFF. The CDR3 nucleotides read TGTGCCAGCAGCTTGAACCCGGGACAGGGGCTCATGAACACTGAAGCTTTCTTT.

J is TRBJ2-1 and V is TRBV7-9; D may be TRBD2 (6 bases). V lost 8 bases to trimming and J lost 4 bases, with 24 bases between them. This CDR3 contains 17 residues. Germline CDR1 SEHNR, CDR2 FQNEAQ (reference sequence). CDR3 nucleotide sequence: TGTGCCAGCGGTGGGAGTTCGGCGGGGCGCTGGTACAATGAGCAGTTCTTC. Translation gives CASGGSSAGRWYNEQFF.